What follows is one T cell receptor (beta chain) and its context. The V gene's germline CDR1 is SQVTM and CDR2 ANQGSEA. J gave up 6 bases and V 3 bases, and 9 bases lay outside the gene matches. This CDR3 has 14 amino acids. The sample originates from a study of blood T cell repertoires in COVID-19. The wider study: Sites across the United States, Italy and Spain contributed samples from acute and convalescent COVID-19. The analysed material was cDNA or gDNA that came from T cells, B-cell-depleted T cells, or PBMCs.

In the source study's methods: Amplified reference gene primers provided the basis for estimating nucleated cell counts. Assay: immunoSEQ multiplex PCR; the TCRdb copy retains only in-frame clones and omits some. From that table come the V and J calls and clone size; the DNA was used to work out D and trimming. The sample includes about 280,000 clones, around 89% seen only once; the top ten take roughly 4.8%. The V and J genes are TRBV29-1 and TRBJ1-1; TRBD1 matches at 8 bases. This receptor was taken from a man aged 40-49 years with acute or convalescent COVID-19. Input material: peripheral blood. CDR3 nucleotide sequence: TGCAGCGTTGACCGCCACAGGGGGGACCCTGAAGCTTTCTTT. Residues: CSVDRHRGDPEAFF.